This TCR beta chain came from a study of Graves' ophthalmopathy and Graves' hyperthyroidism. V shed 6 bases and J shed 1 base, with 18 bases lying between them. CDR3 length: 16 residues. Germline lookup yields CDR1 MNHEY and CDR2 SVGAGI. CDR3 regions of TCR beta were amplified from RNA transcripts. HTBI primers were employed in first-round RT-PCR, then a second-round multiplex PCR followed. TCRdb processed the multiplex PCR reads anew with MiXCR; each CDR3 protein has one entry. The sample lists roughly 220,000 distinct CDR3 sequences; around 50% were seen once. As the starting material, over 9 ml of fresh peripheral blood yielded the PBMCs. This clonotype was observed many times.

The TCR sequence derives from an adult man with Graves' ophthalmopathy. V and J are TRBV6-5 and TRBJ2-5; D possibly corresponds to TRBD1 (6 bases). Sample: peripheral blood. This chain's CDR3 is CASSYDHRTVQETQYF. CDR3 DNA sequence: TGTGCCAGCAGCTACGACCATAGGACAGTCCAAGAGACCCAGTACTTC.